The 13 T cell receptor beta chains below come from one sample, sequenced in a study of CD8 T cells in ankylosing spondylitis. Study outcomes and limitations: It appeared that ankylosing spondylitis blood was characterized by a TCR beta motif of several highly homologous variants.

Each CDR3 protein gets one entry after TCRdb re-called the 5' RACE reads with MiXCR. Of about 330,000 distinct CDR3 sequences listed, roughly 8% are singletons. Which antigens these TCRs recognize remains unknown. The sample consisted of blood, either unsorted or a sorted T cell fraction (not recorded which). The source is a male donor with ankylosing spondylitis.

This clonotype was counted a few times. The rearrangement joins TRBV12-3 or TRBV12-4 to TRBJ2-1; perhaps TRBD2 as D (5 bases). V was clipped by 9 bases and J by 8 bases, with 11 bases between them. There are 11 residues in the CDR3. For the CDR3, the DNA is TGTGCCAGTCGGGCTAGCTATGAGCAGTTCTTC. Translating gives CASRASYEQFF.

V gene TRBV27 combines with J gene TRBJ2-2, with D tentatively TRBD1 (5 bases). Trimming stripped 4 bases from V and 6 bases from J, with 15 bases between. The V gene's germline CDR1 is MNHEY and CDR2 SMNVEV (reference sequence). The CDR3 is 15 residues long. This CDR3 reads CASSSNIRGAGELFF. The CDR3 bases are TGTGCCAGCAGTTCGAACATAAGGGGTGCCGGGGAGCTGTTTTTT.

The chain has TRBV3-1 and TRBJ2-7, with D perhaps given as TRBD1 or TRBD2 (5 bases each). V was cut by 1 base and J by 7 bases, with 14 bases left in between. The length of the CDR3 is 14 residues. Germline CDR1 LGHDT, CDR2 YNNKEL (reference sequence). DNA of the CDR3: TGTGCCAGCAGCCAAGGGGGCGGATCGGGAGAGCAGTACTTC. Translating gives CASSQGGGSGEQYF.

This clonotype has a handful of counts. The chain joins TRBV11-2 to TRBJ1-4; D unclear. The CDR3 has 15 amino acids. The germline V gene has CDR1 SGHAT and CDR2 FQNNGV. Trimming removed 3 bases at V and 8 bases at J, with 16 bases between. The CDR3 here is CASSFIGLSGEKLFF. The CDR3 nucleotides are TGTGCCAGCAGCTTTATTGGCCTATCAGGCGAAAAACTGTTTTTT.

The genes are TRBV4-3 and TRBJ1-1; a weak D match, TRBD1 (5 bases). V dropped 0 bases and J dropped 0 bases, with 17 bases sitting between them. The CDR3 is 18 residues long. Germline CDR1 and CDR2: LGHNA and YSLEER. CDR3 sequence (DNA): TGCGCCAGCAGCCAAGATGCGGGGCGGGGTCGCGTGAACACTGAAGCTTTCTTT. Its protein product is CASSQDAGRGRVNTEAFF.

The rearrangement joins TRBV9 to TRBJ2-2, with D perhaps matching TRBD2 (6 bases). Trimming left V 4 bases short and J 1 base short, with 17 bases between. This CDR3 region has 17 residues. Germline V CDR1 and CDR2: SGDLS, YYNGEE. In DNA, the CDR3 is TGTGCCAGCAGCACCCGGGGGAGGCAGGAGAACACCGGGGAGCTGTTTTTT. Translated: CASSTRGRQENTGELFF.

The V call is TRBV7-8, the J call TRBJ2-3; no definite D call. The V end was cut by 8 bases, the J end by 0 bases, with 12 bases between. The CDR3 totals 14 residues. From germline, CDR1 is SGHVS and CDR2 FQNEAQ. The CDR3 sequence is CASVLSVSTDTQYF. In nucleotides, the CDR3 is TGTGCCAGCGTCTTAAGTGTTAGCACAGATACGCAGTATTTT.

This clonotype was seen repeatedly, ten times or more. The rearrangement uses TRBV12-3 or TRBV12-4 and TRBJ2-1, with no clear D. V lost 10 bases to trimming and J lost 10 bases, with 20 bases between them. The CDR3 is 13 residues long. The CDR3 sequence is CATQSGRGGEQFF. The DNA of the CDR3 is TGTGCCACCCAGTCAGGTCGAGGTGGGGAGCAGTTCTTC.

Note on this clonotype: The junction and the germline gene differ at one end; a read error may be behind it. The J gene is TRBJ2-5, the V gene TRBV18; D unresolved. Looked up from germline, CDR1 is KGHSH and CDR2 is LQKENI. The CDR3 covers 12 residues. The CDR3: CASSPVTQRENF. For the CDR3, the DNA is TGTGCCAGCTCACCGGTGACCCAACGAGAGAACTTC.

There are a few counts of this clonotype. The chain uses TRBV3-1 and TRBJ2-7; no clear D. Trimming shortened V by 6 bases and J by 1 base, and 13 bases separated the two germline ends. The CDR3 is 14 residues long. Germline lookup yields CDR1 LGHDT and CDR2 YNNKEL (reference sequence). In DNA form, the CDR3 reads TGTGCCAGCAGTCAAAATACTGGGTCCTACGAGCAGTACTTC. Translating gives CASSQNTGSYEQYF.

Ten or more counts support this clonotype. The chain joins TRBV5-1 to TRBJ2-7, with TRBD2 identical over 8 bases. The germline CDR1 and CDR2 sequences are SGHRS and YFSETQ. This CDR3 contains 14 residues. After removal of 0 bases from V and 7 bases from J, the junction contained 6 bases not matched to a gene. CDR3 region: CASSLVSGRSEQYF. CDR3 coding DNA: TGCGCCAGCAGCTTGGTCAGCGGGAGAAGTGAGCAGTACTTC.

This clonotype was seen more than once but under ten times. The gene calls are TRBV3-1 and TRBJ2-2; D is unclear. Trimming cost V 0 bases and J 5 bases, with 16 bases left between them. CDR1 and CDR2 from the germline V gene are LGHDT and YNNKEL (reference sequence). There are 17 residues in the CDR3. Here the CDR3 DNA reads TGTGCCAGCAGCCAAGATCGCAGTGAACGAGGAACCGGGGAGCTGTTTTTT. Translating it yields CASSQDRSERGTGELFF. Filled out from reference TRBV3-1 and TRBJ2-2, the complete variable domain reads DTAVSQTPKYLVTQMGNDKSIKCEQNLGHDTMYWYKQDSKKFLKIMFSYNNKELIINETVPNRFSPKSPDKAHLNLHINSLELGDSAVYFCASSQDRSERGTGELFFGEGSRLTVL.

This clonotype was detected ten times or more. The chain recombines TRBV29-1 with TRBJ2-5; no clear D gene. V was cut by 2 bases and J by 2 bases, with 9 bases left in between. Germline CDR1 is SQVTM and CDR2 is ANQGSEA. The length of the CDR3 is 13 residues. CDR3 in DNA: TGCAGCGTTGAAAGGGCAGGTCAAGAGACCCAGTACTTC. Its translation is CSVERAGQETQYF.